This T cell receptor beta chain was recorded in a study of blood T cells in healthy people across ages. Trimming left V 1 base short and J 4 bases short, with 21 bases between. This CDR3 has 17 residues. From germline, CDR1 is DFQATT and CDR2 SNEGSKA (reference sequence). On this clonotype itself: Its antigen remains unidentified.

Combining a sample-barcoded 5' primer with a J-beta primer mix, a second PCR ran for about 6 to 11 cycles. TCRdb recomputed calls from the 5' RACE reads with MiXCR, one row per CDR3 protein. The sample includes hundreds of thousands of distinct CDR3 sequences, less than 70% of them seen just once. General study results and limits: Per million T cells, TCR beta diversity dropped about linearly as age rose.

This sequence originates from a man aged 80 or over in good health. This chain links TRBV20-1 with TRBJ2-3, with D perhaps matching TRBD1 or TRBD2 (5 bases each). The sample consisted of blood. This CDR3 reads CSARGPYEGRFADTQYF. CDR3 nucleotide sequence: TGCAGTGCTAGAGGGCCCTACGAGGGGCGATTCGCAGATACGCAGTATTTT.